This TCR beta chain was identified during a study of beta chain features in type 1 diabetes. Turning to the study itself: Age and gender were similar between patients and healthy donors, as were cell yields. Under 110,000,000 sorted cells were examined across all samples.

The CDR3 loop spans 16 amino acids. Unmatched junction bases numbered 13, after V lost 5 bases and J lost 8 bases. CDR1 is SGHRS and CDR2 is YFSETQ in the germline V gene. The study reverse transcribed the entire isolated RNA, so it sequenced expressed TCRB transcripts. An average roughly 3.6 million reads came from naive, central memory and regulatory T cell samples. The protocol was immunoSEQ multiplex PCR, while the TCRdb copy is restricted to in-frame clones and leaves out a portion. The data show a few hundred thousand clones, with about 10% seen just once and over 0.45% held by the top ten. Overall study findings and caveats: Among all four CD4+ subsets, Type 1 diabetes patients had TCRB CDR3s that were moderately but significantly shorter. Equally in patients and controls, PCR might preferentially amplify shorter templates.

This clone has a handful of counts. Its antigen is unknown. The receptor was isolated from a man younger than 45 with type 1 diabetes. The sequencing input was central memory CD4+ T cells from blood. V is TRBV5-1 and J is TRBJ2-1, with 10 positions matching TRBD2. CDR3 coding DNA: TGCGCCAGCAGGTATCTGTCTAGCGGGGGTTGGGATGAGCAGTTCTTC. This sequence encodes CASRYLSSGGWDEQFF. The complete variable domain, with remaining parts taken from reference TRBV5-1 and TRBJ2-1, reads KAGVTQTPRYLIKTRGQQVTLSCSPISGHRSVSWYQQTPGQGLQFLFEYFSETQRNKGNFPGRFSGRQFSNSRSEMNVSTLELGDSALYLCASRYLSSGGWDEQFFGPGTRLTVL.